These 23 T cell receptor beta chains were all obtained from the same sample, sequenced in a study of blood T cell repertoires in COVID-19. Generated by immunoSEQ multiplex PCR, the TCRdb table keeps only in-frame clones and is missing some. Found here are about 140,000 clones, about 87% of them singletons; the top ten hold more than 9%. Sequencing used peripheral blood. These receptors were taken from a man in his 60s with active or convalescent COVID-19.

This chain joins TRBV28 and TRBJ1-5, with a possible D match to TRBD1 (6 bases). Germline V lookup: CDR1 MDHEN, CDR2 SYDVKM. Trimming cost V 2 bases and J 4 bases, with 18 bases left between them. This CDR3 contains 17 residues. The CDR3 loop reads CASSLGTLRVGNQPQHF. CDR3 nucleotides: TGTGCCAGCAGTTTAGGGACACTCAGGGTGGGTAATCAGCCCCAGCATTTT. The variable domain in full, with the rest retrieved from reference TRBV28 and TRBJ1-5, is DVKVTQSSRYLVKRTGEKVFLECVQDMDHENMFWYRQDPGLGLRLIYFSYDVKMKEKGDIPEGYSVSREKKERFSLILESASTNQTSMYLCASSLGTLRVGNQPQHFGDGTRLSIL.

This clone occurred a few times. The chain links TRBV11-3 to TRBJ2-7; possibly TRBD2 for D (7 bases). The V and J ends lost 6 bases and 4 bases respectively, with 19 bases between them. In germline, CDR1 is SGHNT, CDR2 YENEEA. The CDR3 length is 15 residues. The CDR3 reads CASSQGPLGGYEQYF. CDR3 bases: TGTGCCAGCAGTCAGGGGCCGCTGGGGGGGTACGAGCAGTACTTC.

This chain's CDR3 is CASSPGQGAFWETQYF. The DNA of the CDR3 is TGCGCCAGCAGCCCTGGACAGGGGGCTTTTTGGGAGACCCAGTACTTC. This chain connects TRBV5-1 to TRBJ2-5, with 11 nucleotides matching TRBD1. After removal of 4 bases from V and 5 bases from J, the junction contained 10 bases not matched to a gene. This CDR3 has 16 residues. Germline V CDR1 and CDR2: SGHRS, YFSETQ.

V and J are TRBV11-2 and TRBJ1-2, with 8 bases fitting TRBD1. CDR1 and CDR2 (germline): SGHAT, FQNNGV. The CDR3 spans 16 residues. V gave up 4 bases and J gave up 4 bases; unmatched junction bases: 11. CDR3 residues: CASSSHLGQGFYGYTF. CDR3 in DNA: TGTGCCAGCAGCTCTCACTTAGGACAGGGCTTCTATGGCTACACCTTC.

The chain carries TRBV7-2 and TRBJ2-7; no clear D. Germline CDR1 and CDR2: SGHTA and FQGNSA. V gave up 1 base and J gave up 4 bases, with 8 bases separating them. This CDR3 region has 13 residues. CDR3 DNA: TGTGCCAGCAGCTTAGGAGGTGTTTACGAGCAGTACTTC. Residues: CASSLGGVYEQYF.

The rearrangement links TRBV28 to TRBJ2-1; 11 bases match TRBD2. The CDR3 has 15 residues. V shed 8 bases, J shed 1 base, and the junction held 4 bases outside the gene matches. Germline lookup yields CDR1 MDHEN and CDR2 SYDVKM. The CDR3 DNA reads as TGTGCCAGCGATAGCGGGAGGGCATCCTACAATGAGCAGTTCTTC. Encoded protein: CASDSGRASYNEQFF.

V usage is TRBV6-5 and J usage is TRBJ2-7; 7 bases map to TRBD1. Trimming cost V 2 bases and J 4 bases; bases outside gene matches: 5. This CDR3 region has 14 residues. Germline V gene sequence: CDR1 MNHEY, CDR2 SVGAGI. The CDR3 DNA sequence: TGTGCCAGCAGTTACGTAGGGGGCAAGTACGAGCAGTACTTC. Protein product: CASSYVGGKYEQYF.

This clone was found a few times. The chain employs TRBV28 and TRBJ1-2; no definite D call. From germline, CDR1 is MDHEN and CDR2 SYDVKM. The CDR3 is 14 amino acids. The ends were cut back, 6 bases at V and 6 bases at J, with 17 bases in the middle. CDR3 DNA sequence: TGTGCCAGCAGCCGCACCCCGGGGATTCATGGCTACACCTTC. This sequence encodes CASSRTPGIHGYTF.

The V and J genes are TRBV11-2 and TRBJ2-7; D ambiguous. The V end was cut by 2 bases, the J end by 3 bases, with 8 bases between. The germline V gene encodes CDR1 SGHAT and CDR2 FQNNGV. The CDR3 contains 13 residues. The CDR3 is CASSLLRGYEQYF. The CDR3 nucleotides are TGTGCCAGCAGCTTACTGAGAGGCTACGAGCAGTACTTC.

The V and J genes are TRBV10-3 and TRBJ2-3, with D tentatively TRBD1 (6 bases). The CDR3 sequence is 14 residues long. Trimming pared 8 bases from V and 2 bases from J, leaving 14 bases between. Looked up from germline, CDR1 is ENHRY and CDR2 is SYGVKD. The CDR3 reads CAIGDQGSTDTQYF. In DNA form, the CDR3 reads TGTGCCATCGGGGATCAGGGGTCCACAGATACGCAGTATTTT.

The chain couples TRBV2 to TRBJ2-7; 10 bases fit TRBD1. V lost 5 bases and J lost 0; bases outside the gene matches: 4. CDR3 length equals 15 residues. CDR1 and CDR2 (germline): SNHLY, FYNNEI. The CDR3 region has the DNA TGTGCCAGCAGTACGGGACAGGGGTTCTCCTACGAGCAGTACTTC. This encodes CASSTGQGFSYEQYF.

The chain recombines TRBV10-3 with TRBJ2-7, with TRBD1 matching 8 bases. V lost 6 bases, J lost 4 bases, and 5 bases stayed unmatched. The germline CDR1 and CDR2 sequences are ENHRY and SYGVKD. The CDR3 is made up of 13 amino acids. As DNA, the CDR3 is TGTGCCATCAGACCCGGACAGGGTTACGAGCAGTACTTC. It encodes CAIRPGQGYEQYF.

The V gene is TRBV28, the J gene TRBJ2-5; D might be TRBD1 (5 bases). Trimming cost V 2 bases and J 7 bases, with 14 bases left between them. The CDR3 sequence is 14 residues long. CDR1 is MDHEN, CDR2 SYDVKM, per germline. The CDR3 region is CASSLTTPQGTQYF. CDR3 coding DNA: TGTGCCAGCAGTTTAACCACACCCCAGGGGACCCAGTACTTC.

V and J are TRBV7-3 and TRBJ2-2; 12 bases align to TRBD1. From germline, CDR1 is SGHTA and CDR2 FQGTGA. J was trimmed by 7 bases and V by 5 bases; bases with no gene match: 14. This CDR3 has 18 amino acids. CDR3 DNA sequence: TGTGCCAGCAGCCGCCGGGCCGGGACAGGGGGCGAAGGCGGGGAGCTGTTTTTT. Translation gives CASSRRAGTGGEGGELFF.

The gene calls are TRBV28 and TRBJ1-2; 9 bases are a match to TRBD1. Unmatched junction bases numbered 10, after V lost 8 bases and J lost 6 bases. Germline CDR1 reads MDHEN; CDR2 reads SYDVKM. There are 14 residues in the CDR3. The CDR3 DNA sequence: TGTGCCAGCGACGATACAGGGGGCGGTAATGGCTACACCTTC. This codes for CASDDTGGGNGYTF.

The V and J genes are TRBV19 and TRBJ2-1; no reliable D call. There are 11 residues in the CDR3. Trimming cost V 7 bases and J 4 bases, with 5 bases left between them. Germline CDR1 LNHDA, CDR2 SQIVND (reference sequence). The CDR3 loop is CASTQYNEQFF. The CDR3 nucleotides read TGTGCCAGTACCCAATACAATGAGCAGTTCTTC.

The chain is built from TRBV7-2 and TRBJ1-5; a possible D gene is TRBD1 (6 bases). The germline V and J ends were trimmed by 5 bases and 4 bases, with 9 bases remaining between them. Germline V gives CDR1 SGHTA, CDR2 FQGNSA. The CDR3 covers 13 residues. CDR3 in amino acids: CASSPQGNQPQHF. The CDR3 DNA follows: TGTGCCAGCAGCCCCCAGGGGAATCAGCCCCAGCATTTT.

The J gene is TRBJ2-3, the V gene TRBV27; the D gene is possibly TRBD2 (6 bases). CDR1 is MNHEY, CDR2 SMNVEV, per germline (reference sequence). The CDR3 has 14 amino acids. Trimming cost V 2 bases and J 0 bases, with 6 bases left between them. This CDR3 reads CASSLGGSTDTQYF. CDR3 coding DNA: TGTGCCAGCAGTTTAGGAGGGAGCACAGATACGCAGTATTTT.

The chain joins TRBV28 to TRBJ2-3, with 8 bases identical to TRBD1. Germline V lookup: CDR1 MDHEN, CDR2 SYDVKM. The CDR3 sequence is 15 residues long. V was clipped by 6 bases and J by 10 bases; unmatched bases: 15. This CDR3 is CASRTTGAPQEAQYF. The CDR3 nucleotides are TGTGCCAGCAGAACGACAGGGGCTCCTCAGGAGGCGCAGTATTTT.

The V gene is TRBV6-5, the J gene TRBJ1-1; D remains ambiguous. Trimming shortened V by 0 bases and J by 7 bases, and 9 bases separated the two germline ends. The germline CDR1 and CDR2 sequences are MNHEY and SVGAGI. This CDR3 contains 13 residues. The CDR3 nucleotides read TGTGCCAGCAGTTACTCGACATACCGTGAAGCTTTCTTT. This codes for CASSYSTYREAFF.

V is TRBV6-5 and J is TRBJ1-6; 7 nucleotides line up with TRBD1. From germline, CDR1 is MNHEY and CDR2 SVGAGI. Unmatched junction bases numbered 4, after V lost 0 bases and J lost 8 bases. The CDR3 totals 15 residues. The CDR3 bases are TGTGCCAGCAGTTACTCCGGGACAGTAGATTCACCCCTCCACTTT. Translating it yields CASSYSGTVDSPLHF.

This clone came up a few times. The rearrangement uses TRBV11-2 and TRBJ1-2; D remains ambiguous. CDR3 length: 15 amino acids. Germline values: CDR1 SGHAT, CDR2 FQNNGV. V was shortened by 2 bases and J by 4 bases, with 14 bases between the two germline ends. CDR3 region: CASSLRAGWGYGYTF. In DNA form, the CDR3 reads TGTGCCAGCAGCTTACGGGCGGGTTGGGGCTATGGCTACACCTTC. The complete variable domain, with remaining parts taken from reference TRBV11-2 and TRBJ1-2, reads EAGVAQSPRYKIIEKRQSVAFWCNPISGHATLYWYQQILGQGPKLLIQFQNNGVVDDSQLPKDRFSAERLKGVDSTLKIQPAKLEDSAVYLCASSLRAGWGYGYTFGSGTRLTVV.

The gene calls are TRBV5-1 and TRBJ1-6; D may be TRBD1 (5 bases). CDR1 is SGHRS and CDR2 is YFSETQ in the germline V gene. Trimming removed 0 bases at V and 10 bases at J, with 11 bases between. The CDR3 contains 14 residues. The CDR3 nucleotides are TGCGCCAGCAGCTTGGCAGGGTATGGGTCACCCCTCCACTTT. Protein product: CASSLAGYGSPLHF.